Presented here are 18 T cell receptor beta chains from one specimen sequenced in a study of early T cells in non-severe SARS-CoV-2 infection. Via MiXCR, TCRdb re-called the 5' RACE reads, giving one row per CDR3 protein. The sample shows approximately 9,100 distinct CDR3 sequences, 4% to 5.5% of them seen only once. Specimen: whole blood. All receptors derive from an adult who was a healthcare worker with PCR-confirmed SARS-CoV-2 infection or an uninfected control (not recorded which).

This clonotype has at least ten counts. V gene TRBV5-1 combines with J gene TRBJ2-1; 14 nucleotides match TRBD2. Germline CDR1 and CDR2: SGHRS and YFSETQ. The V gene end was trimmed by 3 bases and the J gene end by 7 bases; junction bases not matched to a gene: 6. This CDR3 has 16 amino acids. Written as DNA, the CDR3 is TGCGCCAGCAGCTCCGCGGGACTAGCGGGGGCGAATGAGCAGTTCTTC. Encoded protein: CASSSAGLAGANEQFF.

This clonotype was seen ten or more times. This CDR3 is CASSYLGGNEKLFF. The CDR3 nucleotides are TGTGCCAGCAGTTACCTAGGCGGTAATGAAAAACTGTTTTTT. This sequence joins TRBV6-5 and TRBJ1-4; unclear D gene. The ends were cut back, 2 bases at V and 4 bases at J, with 8 bases in the middle. The CDR3 is 14 residues long. Germline CDR1 reads MNHEY; CDR2 reads SVGAGI.

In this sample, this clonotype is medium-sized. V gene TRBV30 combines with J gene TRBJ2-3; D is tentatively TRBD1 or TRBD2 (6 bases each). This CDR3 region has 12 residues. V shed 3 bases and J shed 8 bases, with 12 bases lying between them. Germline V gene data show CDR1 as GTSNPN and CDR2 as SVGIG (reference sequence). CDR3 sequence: CAWSPKGGTQYF. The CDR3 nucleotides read TGTGCCTGGAGCCCCAAGGGGGGTACGCAGTATTTT. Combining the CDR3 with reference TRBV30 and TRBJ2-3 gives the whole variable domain SQTIHQWPATLVQPVGSPLSLECTVEGTSNPNLYWYRQAAGRGLQLLFYSVGIGQISSEVPQNLSASRPQDRQFILSSKKLLLSDSGFYLCAWSPKGGTQYFGPGTRLTVL.

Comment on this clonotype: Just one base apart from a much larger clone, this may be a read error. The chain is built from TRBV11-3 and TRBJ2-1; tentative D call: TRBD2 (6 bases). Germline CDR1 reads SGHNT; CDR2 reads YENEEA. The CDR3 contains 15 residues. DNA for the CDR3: TGTGCCAACAGCCGCGGGACGACTAGTGACAATGAGCAGTTCTTC. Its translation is CANSRGTTSDNEQFF.

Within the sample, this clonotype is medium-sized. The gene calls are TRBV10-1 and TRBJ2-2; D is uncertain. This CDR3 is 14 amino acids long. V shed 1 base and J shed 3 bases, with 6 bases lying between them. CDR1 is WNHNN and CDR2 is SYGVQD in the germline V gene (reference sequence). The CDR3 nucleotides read TGCGCCAGCAGTGAGTTTTATTACACCGGGGAGCTGTTTTTT. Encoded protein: CASSEFYYTGELFF.

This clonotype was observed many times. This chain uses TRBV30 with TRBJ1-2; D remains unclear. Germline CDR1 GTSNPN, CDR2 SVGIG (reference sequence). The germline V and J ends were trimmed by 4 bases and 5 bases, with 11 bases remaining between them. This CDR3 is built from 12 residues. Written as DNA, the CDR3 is TGTGCCTGGATGGGGAGGGTGTATGGCTACACCTTC. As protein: CAWMGRVYGYTF.

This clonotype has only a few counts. For the CDR3, the DNA is TGCGCCAGCAGCCTAAATCCGACTAGCGGGAGGCCCGGGGAGCTGTTTTTT. Protein product: CASSLNPTSGRPGELFF. This chain uses TRBV5-1 with TRBJ2-2; 13 nucleotides align to TRBD2. The CDR3 is 17 amino acids. Losses at the gene ends were 4 bases for V and 6 bases for J; bases not matched to a gene: 9. Per the germline V gene, CDR1 is SGHRS and CDR2 is YFSETQ.

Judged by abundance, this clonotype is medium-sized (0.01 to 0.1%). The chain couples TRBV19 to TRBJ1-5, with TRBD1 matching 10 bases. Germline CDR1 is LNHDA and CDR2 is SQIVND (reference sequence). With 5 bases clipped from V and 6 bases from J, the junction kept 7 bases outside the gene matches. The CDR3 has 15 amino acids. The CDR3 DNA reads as TGTGCCAGTAGTGCGCGACAGGGGGCAAGTCAGCCCCAGCATTTT. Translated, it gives CASSARQGASQPQHF.

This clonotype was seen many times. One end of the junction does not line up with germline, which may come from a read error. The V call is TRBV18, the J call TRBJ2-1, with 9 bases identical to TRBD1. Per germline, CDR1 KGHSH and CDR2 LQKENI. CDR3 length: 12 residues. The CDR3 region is CASSLNTGGEVF. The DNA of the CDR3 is TGTGCCAGCTCCCTAAATACAGGGGGCGAGGTCTTC.

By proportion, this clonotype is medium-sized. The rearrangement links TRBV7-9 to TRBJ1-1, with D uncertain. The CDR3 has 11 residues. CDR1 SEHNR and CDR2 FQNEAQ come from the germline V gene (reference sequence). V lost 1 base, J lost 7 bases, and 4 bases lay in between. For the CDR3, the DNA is TGTGCCAGCAGCTTAGGGATTGAAGCTTTCTTT. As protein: CASSLGIEAFF.

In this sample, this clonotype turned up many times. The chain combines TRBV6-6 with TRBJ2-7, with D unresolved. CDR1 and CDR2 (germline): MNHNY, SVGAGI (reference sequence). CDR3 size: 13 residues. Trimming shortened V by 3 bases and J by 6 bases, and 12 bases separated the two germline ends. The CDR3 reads CASSYNPVGEQYV. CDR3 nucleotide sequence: TGTGCCAGCAGTTATAATCCGGTGGGCGAGCAGTACGTC.

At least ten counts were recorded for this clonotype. The CDR3 region is CASSLTSAGGDNEQFF. The CDR3 DNA follows: TGTGCCAGCAGCCTTACCTCGGCGGGGGGGGACAATGAGCAGTTCTTC. The gene calls are TRBV7-2 and TRBJ2-1; 9 nucleotides line up with TRBD2. Germline assignment: CDR1 SGHTA and CDR2 FQGNSA. The CDR3 is 16 amino acids. V trimming: 5 bases; J trimming: 5 bases; junction bases outside the gene matches: 10.

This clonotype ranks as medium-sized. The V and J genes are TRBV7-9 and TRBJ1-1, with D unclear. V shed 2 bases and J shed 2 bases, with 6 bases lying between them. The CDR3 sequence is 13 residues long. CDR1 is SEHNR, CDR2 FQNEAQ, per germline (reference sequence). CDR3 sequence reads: CASSLRDNTEAFF. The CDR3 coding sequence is TGTGCCAGCAGCTTAAGAGATAACACTGAAGCTTTCTTT.

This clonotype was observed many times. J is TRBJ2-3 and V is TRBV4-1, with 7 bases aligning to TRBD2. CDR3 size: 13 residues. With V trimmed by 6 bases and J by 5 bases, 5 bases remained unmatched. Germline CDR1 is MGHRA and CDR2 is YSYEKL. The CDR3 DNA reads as TGCGCCAGCAGGGTTGCGGGAGAAGATACGCAGTATTTT. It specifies CASRVAGEDTQYF.

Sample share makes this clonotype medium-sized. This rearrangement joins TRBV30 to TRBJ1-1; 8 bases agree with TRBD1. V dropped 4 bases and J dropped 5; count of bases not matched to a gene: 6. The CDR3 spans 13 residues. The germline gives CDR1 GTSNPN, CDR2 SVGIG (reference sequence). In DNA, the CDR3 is TGTGCCTGGACCCTCCAGGGGGCGACTGAAGCTTTCTTT. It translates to CAWTLQGATEAFF.

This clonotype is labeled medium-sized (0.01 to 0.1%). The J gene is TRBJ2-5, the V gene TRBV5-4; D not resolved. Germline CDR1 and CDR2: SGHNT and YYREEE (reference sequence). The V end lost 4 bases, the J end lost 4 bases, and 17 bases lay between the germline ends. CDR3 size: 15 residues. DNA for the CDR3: TGTGCCAGCAGCACCCAAGGACCTGGTCGAGAGACCCAGTACTTC. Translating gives CASSTQGPGRETQYF. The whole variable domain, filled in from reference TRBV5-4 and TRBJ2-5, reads ETGVTQSPTHLIKTRGQQVTLRCSSQSGHNTVSWYQQALGQGPQFIFQYYREEENGRGNFPPRFSGLQFPNYSSELNVNALELDDSALYLCASSTQGPGRETQYFGPGTRLLVL.

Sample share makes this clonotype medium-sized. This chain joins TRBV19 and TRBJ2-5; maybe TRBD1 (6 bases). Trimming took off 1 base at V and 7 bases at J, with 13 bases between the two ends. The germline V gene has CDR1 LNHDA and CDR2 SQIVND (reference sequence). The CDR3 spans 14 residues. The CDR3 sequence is CASSIVAGDGTQYF. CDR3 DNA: TGTGCCAGTAGTATAGTGGCAGGGGACGGGACCCAGTACTTC.

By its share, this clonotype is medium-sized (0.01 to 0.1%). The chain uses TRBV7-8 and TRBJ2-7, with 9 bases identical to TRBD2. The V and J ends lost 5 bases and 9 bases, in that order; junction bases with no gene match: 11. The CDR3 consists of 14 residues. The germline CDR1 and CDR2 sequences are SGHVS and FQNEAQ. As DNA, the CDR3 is TGTGCCAGCAGCCCGACTAGCGGTTACGAGGTGCAGTACTTC. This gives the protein CASSPTSGYEVQYF.